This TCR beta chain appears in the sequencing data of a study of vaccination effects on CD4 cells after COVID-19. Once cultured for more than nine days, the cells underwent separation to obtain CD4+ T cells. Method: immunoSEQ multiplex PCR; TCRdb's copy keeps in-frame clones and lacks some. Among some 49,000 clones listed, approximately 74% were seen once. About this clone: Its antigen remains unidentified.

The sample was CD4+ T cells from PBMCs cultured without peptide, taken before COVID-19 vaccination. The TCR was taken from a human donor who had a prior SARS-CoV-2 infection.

CDR3 sequence: CASSLDTGSPGYNSPLHF. The CDR3 DNA reads TGCGCCAGCAGCCTTGATACAGGGTCGCCTGGCTATAATTCACCCCTCCACTTT. This sequence joins TRBV4-1 and TRBJ1-6, with a weak D call TRBD1 (6 bases). V shed 4 bases and J shed 3 bases, with 19 bases lying between them. CDR3 length: 18 residues. Germline V CDR1 and CDR2: MGHRA, YSYEKL.